This TCR beta chain was sequenced for a study of cytotoxic CD8 clonotypes in ibrutinib-treated CLL. Across the study: Following a median roughly 13 months of treatment, with a range of 6 to 36, response samples were taken.

This clone occurred many times. This table comes from immunoSEQ multiplex PCR, and its TCRdb copy is limited to in-frame clones, with some not included. The sample carries about 120,000 clones, 58% recorded once. The CDR3 totals 13 residues. Germline assignment: CDR1 MGHRA and CDR2 YSYEKL. V was clipped by 6 bases and J by 4 bases, with 12 bases between them. Genomic DNA for TCR beta libraries, 1.5 to 2 micrograms, came from cryopreserved PBMCs. The chain couples TRBV4-1 to TRBJ1-1; perhaps TRBD1 as D (5 bases). This TCR was sampled from a human donor with chronic lymphocytic leukemia. The sample was PBMCs, taken after 24 months of ibrutinib treatment. The CDR3, as DNA: TGCGCCAGCAGATTCAGGGAGACCACTGAAGCTTTCTTT. Amino acid sequence: CASRFRETTEAFF.